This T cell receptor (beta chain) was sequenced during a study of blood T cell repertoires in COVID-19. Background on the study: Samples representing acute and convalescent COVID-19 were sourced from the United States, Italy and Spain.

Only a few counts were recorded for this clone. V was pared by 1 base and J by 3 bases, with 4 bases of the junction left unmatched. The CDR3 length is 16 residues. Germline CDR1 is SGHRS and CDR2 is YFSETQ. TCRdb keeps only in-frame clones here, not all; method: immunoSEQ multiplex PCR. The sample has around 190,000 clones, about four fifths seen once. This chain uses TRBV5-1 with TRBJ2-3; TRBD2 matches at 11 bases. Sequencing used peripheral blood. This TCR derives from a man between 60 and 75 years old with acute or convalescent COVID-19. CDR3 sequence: CASSLTSGSMTDTQYF. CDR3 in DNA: TGCGCCAGCAGCTTGACTAGCGGGAGCATGACAGATACGCAGTATTTT. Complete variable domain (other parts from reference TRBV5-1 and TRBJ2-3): KAGVTQTPRYLIKTRGQQVTLSCSPISGHRSVSWYQQTPGQGLQFLFEYFSETQRNKGNFPGRFSGRQFSNSRSEMNVSTLELGDSALYLCASSLTSGSMTDTQYFGPGTRLTVL.